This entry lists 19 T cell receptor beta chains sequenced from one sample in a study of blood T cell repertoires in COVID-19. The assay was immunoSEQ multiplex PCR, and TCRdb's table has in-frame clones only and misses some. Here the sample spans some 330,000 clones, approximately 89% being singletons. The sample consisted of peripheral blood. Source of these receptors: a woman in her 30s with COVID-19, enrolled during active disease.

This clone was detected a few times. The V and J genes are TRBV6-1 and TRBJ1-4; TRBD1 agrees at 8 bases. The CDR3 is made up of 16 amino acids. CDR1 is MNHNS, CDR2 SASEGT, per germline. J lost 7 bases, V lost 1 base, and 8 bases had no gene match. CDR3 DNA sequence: TGTGCCAGCAGTGAAGGGGGCGGACAGGGTAGTGAAAAACTGTTTTTT. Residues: CASSEGGGQGSEKLFF.

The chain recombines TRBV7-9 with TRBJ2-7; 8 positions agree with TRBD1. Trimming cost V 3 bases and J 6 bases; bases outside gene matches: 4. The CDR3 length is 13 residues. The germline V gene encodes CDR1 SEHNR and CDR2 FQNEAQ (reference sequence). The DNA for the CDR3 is TGTGCCAGCAGCTTGACAGGGGCCCGCGAGCAGTACTTC. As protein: CASSLTGAREQYF. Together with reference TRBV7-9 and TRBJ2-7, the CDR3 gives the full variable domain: DTGVSQNPRHKITKRGQNVTFRCDPISEHNRLYWYRQTLGQGPEFLTYFQNEAQLEKSRLLSDRFSAERPKGSFSTLEIQRTEQGDSAMYLCASSLTGAREQYFGPGTRLTVT.

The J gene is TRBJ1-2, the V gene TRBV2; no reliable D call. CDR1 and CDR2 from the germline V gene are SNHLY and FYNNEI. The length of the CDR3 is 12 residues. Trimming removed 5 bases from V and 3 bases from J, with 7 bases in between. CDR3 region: CASSFRDYGYTF. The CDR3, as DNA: TGTGCCAGCAGTTTCCGGGACTATGGCTACACCTTC.

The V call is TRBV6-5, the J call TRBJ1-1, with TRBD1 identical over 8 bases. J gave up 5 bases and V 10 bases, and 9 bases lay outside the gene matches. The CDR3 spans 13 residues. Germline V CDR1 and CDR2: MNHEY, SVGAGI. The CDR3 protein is CATDRGGWTEAFF. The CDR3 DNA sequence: TGTGCCACCGACAGGGGAGGTTGGACTGAAGCTTTCTTT.

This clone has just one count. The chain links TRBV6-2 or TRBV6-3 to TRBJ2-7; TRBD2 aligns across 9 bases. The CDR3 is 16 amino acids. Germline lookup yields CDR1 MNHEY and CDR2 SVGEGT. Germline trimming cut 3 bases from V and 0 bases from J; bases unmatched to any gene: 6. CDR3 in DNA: TGTGCCAGCAGTTATAGAAGCGGGGGGAGCTCCTACGAGCAGTACTTC. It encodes CASSYRSGGSSYEQYF.

CDR3 nucleotides: TGCGCCAGCAGCTCCGGGGAATCTGGAAACACCATATATTTT. Translated: CASSSGESGNTIYF. The V gene is TRBV5-1, the J gene TRBJ1-3; D remains unclear. The CDR3 spans 14 residues. The germline CDR1 and CDR2 sequences are SGHRS and YFSETQ. The V end was cut by 3 bases, the J end by 1 base, with 8 bases between.

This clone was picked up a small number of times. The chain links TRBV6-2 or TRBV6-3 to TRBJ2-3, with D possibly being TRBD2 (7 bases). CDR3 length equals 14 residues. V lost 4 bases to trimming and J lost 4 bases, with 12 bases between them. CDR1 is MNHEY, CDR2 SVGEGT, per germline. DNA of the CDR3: TGTGCCAGCAGTTTAGGGGGAGGGTCAGATACGCAGTATTTT. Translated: CASSLGGGSDTQYF.

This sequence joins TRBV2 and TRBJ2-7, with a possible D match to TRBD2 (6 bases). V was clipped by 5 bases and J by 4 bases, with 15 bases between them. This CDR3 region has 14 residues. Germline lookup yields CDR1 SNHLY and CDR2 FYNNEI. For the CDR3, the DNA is TGTGCCAGCAGTCAGGGTCGGGGGTTTTACGAGCAGTACGTC. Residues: CASSQGRGFYEQYV.

CDR3 residues: CASSAADREYSNQPQHF. The CDR3 DNA is TGTGCCAGCAGTGCCGCGGACAGGGAATATAGCAATCAGCCCCAGCATTTT. This chain connects TRBV6-1 to TRBJ1-5; 8 bases map to TRBD1. V shed 4 bases, J shed 0 bases, and the junction held 8 bases outside the gene matches. The CDR3 runs to 17 residues. Germline-derived CDR1 and CDR2 are MNHNS and SASEGT.

CDR3 DNA: TGTGCCAGCAGCTTAGACTGGACAGGGGTTCACACTGAAGCTTTCTTT. Translated: CASSLDWTGVHTEAFF. The gene calls are TRBV11-2 and TRBJ1-1; 9 nucleotides line up with TRBD1. V trimming: 0 bases; J trimming: 3 bases; junction bases outside the gene matches: 5. The CDR3 is 16 amino acids. From germline, CDR1 is SGHAT and CDR2 FQNNGV.

The CDR3 region has the DNA TGTGCCAGCAGCCTCAACCCGGGACTGGAAGCTTTCTTT. Encoded protein: CASSLNPGLEAFF. V and J are TRBV5-5 and TRBJ1-1, with D perhaps TRBD1 (5 bases). This CDR3 has 13 amino acids. CDR1 and CDR2 from the germline V gene are SGHKS and YYEKEE (reference sequence). The ends were cut back, 4 bases at V and 8 bases at J, with 15 bases in the middle.

The CDR3 region has the DNA TGTGCCAGCAGCACCTCCTCGACAGGGAACACTGAAGCTTTCTTT. Encoded protein: CASSTSSTGNTEAFF. This chain joins TRBV21-1 and TRBJ1-1; the D call in the table, TRBD1, was not verified against the DNA. TRBV21-1 is recorded as a pseudogene. This CDR3 has 15 amino acids.

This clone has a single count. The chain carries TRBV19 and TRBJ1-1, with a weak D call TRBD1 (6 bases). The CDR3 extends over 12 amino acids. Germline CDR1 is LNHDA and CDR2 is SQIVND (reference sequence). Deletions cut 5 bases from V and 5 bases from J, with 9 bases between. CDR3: CASSAGATEAFF. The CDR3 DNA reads TGTGCCAGTAGTGCGGGGGCGACTGAAGCTTTCTTT.

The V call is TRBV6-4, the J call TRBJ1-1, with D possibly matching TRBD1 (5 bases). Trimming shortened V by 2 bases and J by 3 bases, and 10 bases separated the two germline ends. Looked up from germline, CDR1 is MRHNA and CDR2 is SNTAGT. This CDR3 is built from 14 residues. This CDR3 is CASSDEVGDTEAFF. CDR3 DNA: TGTGCCAGCAGTGACGAGGTAGGGGACACTGAAGCTTTCTTT.

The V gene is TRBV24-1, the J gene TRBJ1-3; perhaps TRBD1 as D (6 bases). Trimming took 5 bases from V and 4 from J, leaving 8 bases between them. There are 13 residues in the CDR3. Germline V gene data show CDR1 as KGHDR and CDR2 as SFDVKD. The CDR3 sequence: CATSGGLGNTIYF. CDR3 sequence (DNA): TGTGCCACCAGTGGGGGGCTCGGAAACACCATATATTTT.

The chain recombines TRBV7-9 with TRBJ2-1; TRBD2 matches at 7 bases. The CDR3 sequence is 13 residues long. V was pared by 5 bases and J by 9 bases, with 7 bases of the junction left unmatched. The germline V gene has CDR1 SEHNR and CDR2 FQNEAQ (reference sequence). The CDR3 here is CASSPLGGGEQFF. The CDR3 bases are TGTGCCAGCAGCCCCCTCGGCGGGGGTGAGCAGTTCTTC.

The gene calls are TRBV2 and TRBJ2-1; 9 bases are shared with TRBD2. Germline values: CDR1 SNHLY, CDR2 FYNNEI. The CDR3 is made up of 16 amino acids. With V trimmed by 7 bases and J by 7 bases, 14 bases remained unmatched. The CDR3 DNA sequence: TGTGCCAGCAACGGACCTAGAGCGGGGGGCCGGAATGAGCAGTTCTTC. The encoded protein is CASNGPRAGGRNEQFF. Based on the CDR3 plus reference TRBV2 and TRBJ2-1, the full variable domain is EPEVTQTPSHQVTQMGQEVILRCVPISNHLYFYWYRQILGQKVEFLVSFYNNEISEKSEIFDDQFSVERPDGSNFTLKIRSTKLEDSAMYFCASNGPRAGGRNEQFFGPGTRLTVL.

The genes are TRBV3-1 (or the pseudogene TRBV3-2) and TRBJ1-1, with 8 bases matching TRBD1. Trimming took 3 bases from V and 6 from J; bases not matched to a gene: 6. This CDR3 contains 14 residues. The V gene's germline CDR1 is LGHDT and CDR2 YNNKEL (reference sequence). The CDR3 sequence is CASSHRGQGAEAFF. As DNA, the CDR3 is TGTGCCAGCAGCCATAGAGGACAGGGAGCTGAAGCTTTCTTT.

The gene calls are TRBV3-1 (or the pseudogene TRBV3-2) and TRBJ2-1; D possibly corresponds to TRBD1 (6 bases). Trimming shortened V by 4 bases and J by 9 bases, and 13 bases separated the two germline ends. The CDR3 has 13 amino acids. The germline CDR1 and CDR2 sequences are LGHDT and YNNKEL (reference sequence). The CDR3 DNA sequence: TGTGCCAGCAGCCCACAGGGTAATGCTGAGCAGTTCTTC. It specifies CASSPQGNAEQFF.